A selection of T cell receptor beta chains follows, all from one sample in a study of post-analysis software for immune sequencing data. A single record per CDR3 protein comes from TCRdb applying MiXCR to the PCR reads. This sample has roughly 700,000 distinct CDR3 sequences; roughly 29% occur once, and the top ten carry roughly 0.57%. Sequenced material: blood. All receptors come from a girl aged 5-17 years with multiple sclerosis. The CDR3 runs from the conserved cysteine through the conserved F or W. The D gene is left open where the match is weak. Some rows mark clone size as missing; the rest say once, few, many or name a class of expanded clone.

TRBV7-9,few,.,TRBJ2-1,TGTGCCAGCAGCTTTTCGAGGGATGAGCAGTTCTTC,CASSFSRDEQFF
TRBV5-5,.,TRBD2,TRBJ2-6,TGTGCCAGCAGCTCCCACTATACCGGGGGGTCGGGGGCCAACGTCCTGACTTTC,CASSSHYTGGSGANVLTF
TRBV29-1,many,TRBD1,TRBJ2-4,TGCAGCGCCATGGGACAGTTTTTGGACATTCAGTACTTC,CSAMGQFLDIQYF
TRBV9,few,TRBD2,TRBJ2-1,TGTGCCAGCAGCGTATCACGGGGGGGATTTCTGCAGTTCTTC,CASSVSRGGFLQFF
TRBV12-3/TRBV12-4,.,TRBD2,TRBJ2-3,TGTGCCAGCAGCAATGGGAGGGGCTACACAGATACGCAGTATTTT,CASSNGRGYTDTQYF
TRBV9,.,.,TRBJ2-1,TGTGCCAGCGGCGTAGGACCGGGATACTCCTACAATGAGCAGTTCTTC,CASGVGPGYSYNEQFF
TRBV7-2,few,.,TRBJ2-5,TGTGCCAGCAGCGAACGGGTGGTGGGAGAGACCCAGTACTTC,CASSERVVGETQYF
TRBV28,.,TRBD2,TRBJ2-1,TGTGCCAGCAGCTTCCCTTTAGCGGGGGGGCAGGGTGAGCAGTTCTTC,CASSFPLAGGQGEQFF
TRBV7-9,.,.,TRBJ2-7,TGTGCCAGCAGCCCCCTCGGAGGAGTCTCCTACAAGCAGTACTTC,CASSPLGGVSYKQYF
TRBV20-1,few,.,TRBJ1-5,TGCAGTGCTAGAGATCCGGAGAATCAGCATTTT,CSARDPENQHF
TRBV7-8,.,.,TRBJ2-6,TGTGCCAGCAGCCCTTGGGGGGTGAGGGTACCCTCCGGGGCCAACGTCCTGACTTTC,CASSPWGVRVPSGANVLTF
TRBV12-3/TRBV12-4,few,.,TRBJ1-6,TGTGCCAGCAGCCCGGATGTTTCACCCCTCCACTTT,CASSPDVSPLHF
TRBV29-1,many,TRBD1,TRBJ1-2,TGCAGCGTTGAGGCCCCGGGACAGGTCTATGGCTACACCTTC,CSVEAPGQVYGYTF
TRBV20-1,few,.,TRBJ2-4,TGCAGTGCTCCTAGAACCTTAGCCAAAAACATTCAGTACTTC,CSAPRTLAKNIQYF
TRBV15,many,TRBD1,TRBJ2-1,TGTGCCACCAGCCCGGGACAGGAGAAACTCAATGAGCAGTTCTTC,CATSPGQEKLNEQFF
TRBV6-6,.,.,TRBJ2-7,TGTGCCAGCAGTTACTCGACGGTTCGGGGGAGGTACGAGCAGTACTTC,CASSYSTVRGRYEQYF
TRBV20-1,few,.,TRBJ2-3,TGCAGTGCTGGCCCCGACGGGGGTGACACAGATACGCAGTATTTT,CSAGPDGGDTDTQYF
TRBV20-1,.,.,TRBJ1-4,TGCAGTGCTAGAGACCTCTCAAGACAAGAAAAACTGTTTTTT,CSARDLSRQEKLFF
TRBV20-1,.,.,TRBJ1-2,TGCAGTGCTAGACCTGGGACGAGGTATGGCTACACCTTC,CSARPGTRYGYTF
TRBV7-2,.,.,TRBJ2-3,TGTGCCAGCAGCTTGCAAATGCGGCAGGGCGCAGATACGCAGTATTTT,CASSLQMRQGADTQYF
TRBV5-1,many,.,TRBJ1-2,TGCGCCAGCAGCTTAAGGACAGCGGAAGCTAACTATGGCTACACCTTC,CASSLRTAEANYGYTF
TRBV20-1,few,TRBD2,TRBJ2-7,TGCAGTGCTAACCCACCGGGGCTAGCGGGAGAGTACGAGCAGTACTTC,CSANPPGLAGEYEQYF
TRBV20-1,.,.,TRBJ2-1,TGCAGTGCCCCGGTTGTGATTGAGCAGTTCTTC,CSAPVVIEQFF
TRBV20-1,few,TRBD1,TRBJ1-6,TGCAGTGCCGGGACAGCGTTTATAAGTTCACCCCTCCACTTT,CSAGTAFISSPLHF
TRBV7-2,few,TRBD2,TRBJ2-3,TGTGCCAGCAGCTGGACTAGCGGATTGGAAGATACGCAGTATTTT,CASSWTSGLEDTQYF
TRBV7-2,few,TRBD1,TRBJ1-6,TGTGCCAGCAGCCGTCGGACAGGGGAAGGTAGTTCACCCCTCCACTTT,CASSRRTGEGSSPLHF
TRBV12-3/TRBV12-4,once,TRBD2,TRBJ2-7,TGTGCCAGCAACACACTAGCGGGAGCTTTAGGCGAGCAGTACTTC,CASNTLAGALGEQYF
TRBV9,.,.,TRBJ1-1,TGTGCCAGCAGCGTCGGCCGAGGACTGAACACTGAAGCTTTCTTT,CASSVGRGLNTEAFF
TRBV5-6,many,.,TRBJ2-7,TGTGCCAGCAGACGAGAGAACCACGAGCAGTACTTC,CASRRENHEQYF
TRBV4-3,few,.,TRBJ2-3,TGCGCCAGCAGCCAGACCCCGACGGCCACAGATACGCAGTATTTT,CASSQTPTATDTQYF
TRBV3-1,.,.,TRBJ2-5,TGTGCCAGCAGCCAAGATAGTGGGACGCAACAGACCCAGTACTTC,CASSQDSGTQQTQYF
TRBV6-6,.,.,TRBJ2-7,TGTGCCAGCACGCAGGGCCCCTACGAGCAGTACTTC,CASTQGPYEQYF
TRBV20-1,.,TRBD2,TRBJ2-1,TGCAGTGCTAGTCAGTGGGGGAGGGCCGTCTCCTACAATGAGCAGTTCTTC,CSASQWGRAVSYNEQFF
TRBV24-1,.,.,TRBJ1-2,TGTGCCACCAGTGATCCACGGGGGTATGGCTACACCTTC,CATSDPRGYGYTF
TRBV29-1,few,TRBD2,TRBJ2-1,TGCAGCGTTGAAGCGAGCGGGAGGTTCTCCTACAATGAGCAGTTCTTC,CSVEASGRFSYNEQFF
TRBV7-2,few,.,TRBJ2-5,TGTGCCAGCAGCTTAGTACTAGCAGAGACCACCCAGTACTTC,CASSLVLAETTQYF
TRBV28,.,.,TRBJ1-2,TGTGCCAGCAGTTACGGCCTGGGGGACCGTGGCTACACCTTC,CASSYGLGDRGYTF
TRBV18,.,.,TRBJ2-7,TGTGCCAGCAGTTTAGAGCATTCCTACGAGCAGTACTTC,CASSLEHSYEQYF
TRBV7-9,.,.,TRBJ1-1,TGTGCCAGCAGCTTAGCGTTTGCTACCACCCGGGGTACTGAAGCTTTCTTT,CASSLAFATTRGTEAFF
TRBV5-1,.,.,TRBJ1-1,TGCGCCAGCAGTGGACGGGGACTGAACACTGAAGCTTTCTTT,CASSGRGLNTEAFF
TRBV6-1,.,.,TRBJ2-2,TGTGCCAGCAGTGAACGAACATCGGGGATCGCGGAGCTGTTTTTT,CASSERTSGIAELFF
TRBV6-1,.,TRBD1,TRBJ1-5,TGTGCCAGCAGTGAAAGGGGGCGAGGCAATCAGCCCCAGCATTTT,CASSERGRGNQPQHF
TRBV29-1,few,.,TRBJ2-5,TGCAGCGTTGAACATCCTCTGGGCGAGACCCAGTACTTC,CSVEHPLGETQYF
TRBV29-1,once,TRBD2,TRBJ2-3,TGCAGCGTCGGGGGGTTGGATATGCAGTATTTT,CSVGGLDMQYF